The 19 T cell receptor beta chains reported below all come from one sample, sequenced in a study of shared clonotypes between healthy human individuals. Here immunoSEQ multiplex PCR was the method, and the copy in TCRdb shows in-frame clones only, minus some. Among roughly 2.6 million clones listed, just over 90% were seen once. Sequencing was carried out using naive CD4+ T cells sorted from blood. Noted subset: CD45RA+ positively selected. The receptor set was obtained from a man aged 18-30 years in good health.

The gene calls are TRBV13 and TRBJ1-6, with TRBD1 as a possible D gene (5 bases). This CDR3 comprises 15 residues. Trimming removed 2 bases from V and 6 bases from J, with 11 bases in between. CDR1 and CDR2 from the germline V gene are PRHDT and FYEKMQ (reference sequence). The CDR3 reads CASSLRQGSNSPLHF. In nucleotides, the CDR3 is TGTGCCAGCAGCTTACGTCAGGGTAGTAATTCACCCCTCCACTTT.

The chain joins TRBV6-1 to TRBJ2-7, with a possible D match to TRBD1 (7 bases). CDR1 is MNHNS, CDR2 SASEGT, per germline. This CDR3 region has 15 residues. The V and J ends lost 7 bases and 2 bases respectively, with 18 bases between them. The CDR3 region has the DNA TGTGCCAGCACCCAGGGGGGTTATTTTGCCTACGAGCAGTACTTC. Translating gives CASTQGGYFAYEQYF.

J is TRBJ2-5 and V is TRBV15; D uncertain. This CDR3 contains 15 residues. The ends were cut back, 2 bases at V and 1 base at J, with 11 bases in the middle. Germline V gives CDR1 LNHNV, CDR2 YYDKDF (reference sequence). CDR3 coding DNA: TGTGCCACCAGCAGAAGGGAAACCAGCCAAGAGACCCAGTACTTC. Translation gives CATSRRETSQETQYF.

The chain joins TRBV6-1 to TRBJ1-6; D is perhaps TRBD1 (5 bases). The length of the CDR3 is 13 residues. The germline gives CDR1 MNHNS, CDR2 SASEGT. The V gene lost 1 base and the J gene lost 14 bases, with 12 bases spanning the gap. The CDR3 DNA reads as TGTGCCAGCAGTGAAGTGGGAGTAGGGGCCCTCCACTTT. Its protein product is CASSEVGVGALHF.

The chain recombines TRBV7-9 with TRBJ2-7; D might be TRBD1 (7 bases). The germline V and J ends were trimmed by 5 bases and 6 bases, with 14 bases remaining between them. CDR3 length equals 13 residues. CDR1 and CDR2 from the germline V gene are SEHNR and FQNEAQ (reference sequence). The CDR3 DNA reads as TGTGCCAGCAGCCAATCAGGGGGGCGCGAGCAGTACTTC. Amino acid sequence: CASSQSGGREQYF.

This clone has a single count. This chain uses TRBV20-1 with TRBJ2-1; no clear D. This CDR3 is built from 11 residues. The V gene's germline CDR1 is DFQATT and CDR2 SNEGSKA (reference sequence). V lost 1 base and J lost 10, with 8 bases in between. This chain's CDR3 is CSARVWQEQFF. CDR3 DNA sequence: TGCAGTGCTAGAGTCTGGCAAGAGCAGTTCTTC.

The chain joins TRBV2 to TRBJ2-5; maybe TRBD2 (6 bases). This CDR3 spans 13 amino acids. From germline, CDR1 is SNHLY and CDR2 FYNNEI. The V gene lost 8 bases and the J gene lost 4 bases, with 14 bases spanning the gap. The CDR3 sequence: CASATAGGETQYF. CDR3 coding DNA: TGTGCCAGCGCCACGGCCGGGGGAGAGACCCAGTACTTC.

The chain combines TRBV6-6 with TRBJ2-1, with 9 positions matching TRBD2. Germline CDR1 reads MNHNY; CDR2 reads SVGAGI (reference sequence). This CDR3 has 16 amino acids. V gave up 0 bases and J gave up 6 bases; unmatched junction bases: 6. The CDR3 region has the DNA TGTGCCAGCAGTTACTCTATGGGCGGGGGGGCCAATGAGCAGTTCTTC. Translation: CASSYSMGGGANEQFF.

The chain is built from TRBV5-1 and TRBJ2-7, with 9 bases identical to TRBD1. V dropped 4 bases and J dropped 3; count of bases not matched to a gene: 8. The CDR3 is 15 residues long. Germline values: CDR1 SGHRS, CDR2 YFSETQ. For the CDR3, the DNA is TGCGCCAGCAGCAGGACAGGGGATCACCTCTACGAGCAGTACTTC. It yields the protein CASSRTGDHLYEQYF.

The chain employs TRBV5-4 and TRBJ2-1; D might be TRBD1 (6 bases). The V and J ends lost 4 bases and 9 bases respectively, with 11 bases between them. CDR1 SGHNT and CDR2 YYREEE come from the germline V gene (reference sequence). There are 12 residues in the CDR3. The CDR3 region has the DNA TGTGCCAGCAGCCGGGACAATCTTGAGCAGTTCTTC. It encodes CASSRDNLEQFF.

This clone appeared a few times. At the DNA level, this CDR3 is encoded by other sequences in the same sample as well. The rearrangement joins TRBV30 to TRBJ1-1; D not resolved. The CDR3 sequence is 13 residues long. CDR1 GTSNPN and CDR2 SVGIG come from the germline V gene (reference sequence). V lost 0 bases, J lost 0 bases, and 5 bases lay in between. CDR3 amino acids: CAWSVGLNTEAFF. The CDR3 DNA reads TGTGCCTGGAGTGTAGGCTTGAACACTGAAGCTTTCTTT.

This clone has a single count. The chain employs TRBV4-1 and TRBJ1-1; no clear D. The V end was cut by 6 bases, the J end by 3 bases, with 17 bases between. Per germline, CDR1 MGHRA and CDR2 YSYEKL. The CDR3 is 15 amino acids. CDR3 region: CASRPSGFWDTEAFF. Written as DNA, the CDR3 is TGCGCCAGCAGACCCTCGGGGTTTTGGGACACTGAAGCTTTCTTT.

In DNA form, the CDR3 reads TGTGCCAGCAGCCATGGTGGGGCGCGGGCTGGCTACACCTTC. It yields the protein CASSHGGARAGYTF. The V and J genes are TRBV7-2 and TRBJ1-2; D is perhaps TRBD1 (5 bases). The CDR3 is 14 amino acids. Germline V gene data show CDR1 as SGHTA and CDR2 as FQGNSA. Trimming removed 5 bases at V and 7 bases at J, with 17 bases between.

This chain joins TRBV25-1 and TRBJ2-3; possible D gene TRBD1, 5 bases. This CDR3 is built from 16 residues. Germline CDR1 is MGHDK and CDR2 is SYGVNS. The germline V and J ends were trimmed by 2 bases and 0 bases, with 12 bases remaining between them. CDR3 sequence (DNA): TGTGCCAGCAGTGAAGGGGCCAGCACCAGCACAGATACGCAGTATTTT. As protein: CASSEGASTSTDTQYF. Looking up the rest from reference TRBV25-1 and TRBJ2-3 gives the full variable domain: EADIYQTPRYLVIGTGKKITLECSQTMGHDKMYWYQQDPGMELHLIHYSYGVNSTEKGDLSSESTVSRIRTEHFPLTLESARPSHTSQYLCASSEGASTSTDTQYFGPGTRLTVL.

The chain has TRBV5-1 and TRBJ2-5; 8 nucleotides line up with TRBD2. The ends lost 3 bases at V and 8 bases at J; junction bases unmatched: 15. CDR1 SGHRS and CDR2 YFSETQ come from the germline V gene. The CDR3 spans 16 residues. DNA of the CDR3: TGCGCCAGCAGCTGGACTAGCCTTAGGTCCGGGGGCACCCAGTACTTC. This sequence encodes CASSWTSLRSGGTQYF.

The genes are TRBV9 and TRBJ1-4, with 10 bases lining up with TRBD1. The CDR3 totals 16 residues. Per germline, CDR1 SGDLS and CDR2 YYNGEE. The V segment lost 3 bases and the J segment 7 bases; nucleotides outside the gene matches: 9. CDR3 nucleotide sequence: TGTGCCAGCAGCGCCTCGTCGGGACAGGGGACTGAAAAACTGTTTTTT. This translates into CASSASSGQGTEKLFF.

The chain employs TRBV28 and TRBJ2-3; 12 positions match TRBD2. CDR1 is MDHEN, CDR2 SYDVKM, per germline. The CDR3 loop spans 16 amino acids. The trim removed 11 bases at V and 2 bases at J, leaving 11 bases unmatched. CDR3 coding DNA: TGTGCCGGTGCTGAGGCTAGCGGGGGGGCCACAGATACGCAGTATTTT. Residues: CAGAEASGGATDTQYF.

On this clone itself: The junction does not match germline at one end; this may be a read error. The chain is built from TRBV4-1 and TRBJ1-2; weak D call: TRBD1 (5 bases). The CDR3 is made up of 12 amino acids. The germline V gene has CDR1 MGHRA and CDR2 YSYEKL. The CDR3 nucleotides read TGCGCCAGCAGCCAAGATTTGGGACTGCTCGCCTTC. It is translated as CASSQDLGLLAF.

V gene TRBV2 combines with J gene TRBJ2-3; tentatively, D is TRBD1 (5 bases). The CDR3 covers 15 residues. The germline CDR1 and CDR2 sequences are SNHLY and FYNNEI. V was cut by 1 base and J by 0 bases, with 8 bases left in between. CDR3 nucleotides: TGTGCCAGCAGTGAAGGGCAGGGAAGCACAGATACGCAGTATTTT. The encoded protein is CASSEGQGSTDTQYF.